This T cell receptor beta chain derives from a study of cytomegalovirus exposure and HLA in healthy donors. Study background: An earlier analysis identified 120 million or so unique TCR beta sequences in about 179 million T cells.

Donors sampled were nominally healthy, though unrecorded immune exposures were likely. Study results and caveats: Per published reports, the classifier diagnosed cytomegalovirus status with high specificity and sensitivity. With later analysis, a missense DCLRE1C variant became linked to TCR beta V- and J-gene trimming.

Trimming took off 3 bases at V and 4 bases at J, with 9 bases between the two ends. In germline, CDR1 is SGHNT, CDR2 YENEEA. The CDR3 has 13 residues. This clone was picked up a small number of times. What it binds is unknown. The PCR used 60 Vbeta and 13 Jbeta primers. Clones were sequenced by immunoSEQ multiplex PCR, and TCRdb holds only the in-frame ones, with some missing. Of more than 95,000 clones in the sample, over 9% were seen once. The specimen was PBMCs. The J gene is TRBJ1-1, the V gene TRBV11-3, with D perhaps TRBD1 (6 bases). The receptor was derived from a man aged 35 to 55 in good health and CMV-seropositive. CDR3 residues: CASSFTGLTEAFF. As DNA, the CDR3 is TGTGCCAGCAGCTTTACAGGGCTCACTGAAGCTTTCTTT.